This T cell receptor beta chain was recorded in a study of cytomegalovirus exposure and HLA in healthy donors. The CDR3 loop spans 15 amino acids. Germline loops: CDR1 MNHEY, CDR2 SMNVEV (reference sequence). The V end lost 0 bases, the J end lost 5 bases, and 12 bases lay between the germline ends. Donors counted as nominally healthy when sampled, yet unrecorded immune exposures were likely. Study observations and caveats: Being indistinguishable, some V segments were excluded, TRBV6-2 and TRBV6-3 among them.

It was with 60 Vbeta and 13 Jbeta primers that the PCR ran. Sequencing used immunoSEQ multiplex PCR; TCRdb keeps in-frame clones, though not all of them. The sample has about 160,000 clones, about two thirds seen once. A single count supports this clone. The antigen remains unidentified. The chain has TRBV27 and TRBJ2-3, with D possibly matching TRBD2 (5 bases). Sequencing was done on a sample of PBMCs. This sequence was found in a woman in her 30s in good health and CMV-seronegative. CDR3 sequence: CASSLSTLRGDTQYF. In DNA form, the CDR3 reads TGTGCCAGCAGTTTATCGACTCTACGGGGAGATACGCAGTATTTT.